This T cell receptor (beta chain) came from a study of T cell responses to AZD1222 COVID-19 vaccine. General study points: The number of AZD1222 recipients seropositive at baseline was only five or six. The donor cohort was predominantly white British with a female majority, and clonal diversity may have been underestimated. Scientists sampled the repertoires only once the peak T cell response had passed. Among spike-specific TCRs, nearly half reportedly target unmutated variant regions.

Concerning this clone itself: Its antigen is not identified.

Using immunoSEQ multiplex PCR, the repertoire was profiled, and TCRdb retains in-frame clones only, with some absent. The table has around 50,000 clones, about 86% seen once. The receptor's source is an adult in good health. The sequenced sample was peripheral blood, obtained on day 0 of AZD1222 vaccination.

The DNA of the CDR3 is TGTGCCAGTAGTGCCGGGACAGAACCCTCCCTAGCCAAAAACATTCAGTACTTC. Its protein is CASSAGTEPSLAKNIQYF. The rearrangement uses TRBV19 and TRBJ2-4, with 7 bases matching TRBD1. CDR1 is LNHDA and CDR2 is SQIVND in the germline V gene (reference sequence). The junction had 13 bases not matched to a gene; V was cut back by 5 bases and J by 0 bases. The CDR3 is 18 residues long.